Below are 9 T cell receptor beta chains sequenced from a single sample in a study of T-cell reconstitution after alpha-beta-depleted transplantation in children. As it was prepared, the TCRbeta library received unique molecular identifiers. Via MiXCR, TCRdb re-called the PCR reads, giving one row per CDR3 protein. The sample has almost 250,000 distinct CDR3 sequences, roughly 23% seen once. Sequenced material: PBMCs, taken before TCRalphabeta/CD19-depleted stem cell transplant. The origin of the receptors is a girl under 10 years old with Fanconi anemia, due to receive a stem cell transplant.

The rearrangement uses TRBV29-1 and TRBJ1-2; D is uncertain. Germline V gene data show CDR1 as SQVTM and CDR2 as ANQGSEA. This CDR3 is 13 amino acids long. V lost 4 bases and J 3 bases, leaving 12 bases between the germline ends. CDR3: CSVGGGIDYGYTF. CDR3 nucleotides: TGCAGCGTTGGTGGAGGGATTGACTATGGCTACACCTTC.

CDR3 residues: CASSDWTSGGQDEQFF. CDR3 nucleotide sequence: TGTGCCAGCAGCGATTGGACTAGCGGGGGGCAGGATGAGCAGTTCTTC. The chain couples TRBV11-2 to TRBJ2-1; 14 positions agree with TRBD2. The J segment lost 8 bases and the V segment lost 5 bases, leaving 8 bases of the junction unmatched. CDR3 length equals 16 residues. Germline CDR1 and CDR2: SGHAT and FQNNGV.

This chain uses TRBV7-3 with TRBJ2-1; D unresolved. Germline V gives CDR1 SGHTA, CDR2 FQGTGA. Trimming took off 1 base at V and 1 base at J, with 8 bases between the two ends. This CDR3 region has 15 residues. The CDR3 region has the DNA TGTGCCAGCAGCTTAAAATTGGGGTCCTACAATGAGCAGTTCTTC. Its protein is CASSLKLGSYNEQFF.

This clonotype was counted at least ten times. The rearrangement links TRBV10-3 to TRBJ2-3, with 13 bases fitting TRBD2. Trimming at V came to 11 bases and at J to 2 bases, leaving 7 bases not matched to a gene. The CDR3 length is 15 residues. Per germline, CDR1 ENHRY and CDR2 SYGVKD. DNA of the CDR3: TGTGCCTCCCGGACTAGCGGGAGTACCACAGATACGCAGTATTTT. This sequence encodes CASRTSGSTTDTQYF.

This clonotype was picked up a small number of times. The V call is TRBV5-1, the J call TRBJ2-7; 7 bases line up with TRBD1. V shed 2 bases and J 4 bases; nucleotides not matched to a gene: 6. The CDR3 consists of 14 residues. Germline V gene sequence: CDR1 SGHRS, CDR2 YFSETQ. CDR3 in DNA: TGCGCCAGCAGCTTCCCGGGACAGCCTTACGAGCAGTACTTC. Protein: CASSFPGQPYEQYF.

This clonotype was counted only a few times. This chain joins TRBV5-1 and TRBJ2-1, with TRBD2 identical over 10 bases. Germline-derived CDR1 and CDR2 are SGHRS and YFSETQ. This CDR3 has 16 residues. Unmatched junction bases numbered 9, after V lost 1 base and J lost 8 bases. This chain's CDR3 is CASSLPSGSGDDEQFF. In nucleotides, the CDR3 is TGCGCCAGCAGCTTGCCTAGCGGGAGCGGGGACGATGAGCAGTTCTTC. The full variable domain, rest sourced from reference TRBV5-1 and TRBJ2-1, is KAGVTQTPRYLIKTRGQQVTLSCSPISGHRSVSWYQQTPGQGLQFLFEYFSETQRNKGNFPGRFSGRQFSNSRSEMNVSTLELGDSALYLCASSLPSGSGDDEQFFGPGTRLTVL.

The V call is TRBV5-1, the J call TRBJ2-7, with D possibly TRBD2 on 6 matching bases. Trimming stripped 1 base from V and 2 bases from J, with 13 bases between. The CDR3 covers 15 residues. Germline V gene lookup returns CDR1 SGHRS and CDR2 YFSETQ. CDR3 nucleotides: TGCGCCAGCAGCTTGCTGCACGGGAGCACCTACGAGCAGTACTTC. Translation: CASSLLHGSTYEQYF.

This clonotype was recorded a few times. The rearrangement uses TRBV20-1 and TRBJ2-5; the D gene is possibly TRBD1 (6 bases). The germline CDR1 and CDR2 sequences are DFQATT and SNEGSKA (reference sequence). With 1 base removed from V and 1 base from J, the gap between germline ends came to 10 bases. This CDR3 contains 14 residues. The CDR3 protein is CSARGQVLQETQYF. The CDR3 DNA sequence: TGCAGTGCTAGAGGACAGGTCCTCCAAGAGACCCAGTACTTC.

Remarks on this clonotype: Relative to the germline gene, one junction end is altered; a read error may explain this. This chain's CDR3 is CSALEESQYF. The CDR3 nucleotides are TGCAGCGCGCTGGAAGAGTCCCAGTACTTC. V is TRBV20-1 and J is TRBJ2-5; D is unresolved. This CDR3 region has 10 residues. Germline V CDR1 and CDR2: DFQATT, SNEGSKA (reference sequence).